The rows below give T cell receptor beta chains drawn from one sample of a study of shared clonotypes between healthy human individuals. This table comes from immunoSEQ multiplex PCR, and its TCRdb copy is limited to in-frame clones, with some not included. The table includes some 2,000,000 clones, about 95% detected once. The material sequenced was naive CD4+ T cells sorted from blood. The receptors come from a man in his late teens or twenties in good health. The conserved cysteine and the conserved F or W are not part of the CDR3 here. D genes are given only for firm matches.

J | V | D | CDR3
TRBJ1-2 | TRBV28 | . | ASSLTIGGIYGYT
TRBJ1-2 | TRBV18 | TRBD1 | ASSPPPGGANYGYT
TRBJ1-2 | TRBV5-4 | TRBD1 | ASSLPGGAYGYT
TRBJ1-3 | TRBV29-1 | . | SVESRLSGNTIY
TRBJ2-7 | TRBV5-4 | . | ASSFGSDSYEQY
TRBJ1-2 | TRBV25-1 | TRBD1 | ASSDNSRDREYT
TRBJ1-1 | TRBV5-5 | TRBD1 | ASSTDRRAF
TRBJ2-3 | TRBV27 | TRBD2 | ASSFHPIGSGRAKDTQY
TRBJ1-2 | TRBV2 | TRBD1 | ASSRGTGMFYGYT
TRBJ1-4 | TRBV6-1 | TRBD1 | ASSGGGTGRNEKLF
TRBJ2-7 | TRBV7-2 | TRBD2 | ASSSSPSGGIHEQY
TRBJ1-1 | TRBV27 | TRBD1 | ASSLSGTGKGTEAF
TRBJ2-3 | TRBV2 | TRBD2 | ASSVAVLAASTDTQY
TRBJ1-6 | TRBV25-1 | TRBD1 | ASSEPGDSSPLH
TRBJ2-2 | TRBV10-1 | . | ASSEVWGTRNTGELF
TRBJ2-7 | TRBV18 | . | ASSPGATTAYEQY
TRBJ1-5 | TRBV30 | . | AWSVHGGGNQPQH
TRBJ1-1 | TRBV7-2 | . | ASSLAPGNTEAF
TRBJ1-1 | TRBV5-4 | . | ASSKQGNTEAF
TRBJ2-5 | TRBV11-1 | TRBD2 | ASSPAPGLAGASRY
TRBJ2-3 | TRBV15 | . | ATSRDRLLADTQY
TRBJ2-7 | TRBV30 | . | ARFLEGTLTKYEQY
. | TRBV10-3 | TRBD2 | AISAGTSGGTYEQY
TRBJ1-5 | TRBV12-5 | TRBD1 | ASATGTGAYPQH
TRBJ2-1 | TRBV7-2 | . | ASSLVGLAAYNEQF
TRBJ1-1 | TRBV25-1 | . | ASSAGGVLNTEAF
TRBJ1-2 | TRBV19 | . | ASTPDASYGYT